These T cell receptor beta chains were read from a single sample in a study of T cell changes during pregnancy in multiple sclerosis. Produced via immunoSEQ multiplex PCR; TCRdb's table is partial and in-frame only. The sample comprises under 45,000 clones, 70% to 90% of which are singletons, and 4.1% rests with the top ten. The sample in question was CD8+ T cells from peripheral blood mononuclear cells, obtained in the first trimester of pregnancy. The receptors derive from a female donor with multiple sclerosis, enrolled in a pregnancy study. CDR3s include the opening cysteine and the closing phenylalanine or tryptophan. D genes are given only for firm matches. Clone size is not always given. Where it is, it says once, few, many or a class for expanded clones.

size: -
V: TRBV9
D: -
J: TRBJ2-7
DNA: TGTGCCAGCAGCCCACAGGAGAGCTCCTACGAGCAGTACTTC
CDR3: CASSPQESSYEQYF

size: -
V: TRBV30
D: -
J: TRBJ1-2
DNA: TGTTCGGCGAGGGAGAACTATGGCTACACCTTC
CDR3: CSARENYGYTF

size: -
V: TRBV6-4
D: -
J: TRBJ2-3
DNA: TGTGCCAGCAGTGACCGGGGGGCCGCCACAGATACGCAGTATTTT
CDR3: CASSDRGAATDTQYF

size: -
V: TRBV5-5
D: -
J: TRBJ1-4
DNA: TGTGCCAGCAGCTTAAGTGCGGTCGCATCGAATGAAAAACTGTTTTTT
CDR3: CASSLSAVASNEKLFF

size: -
V: TRBV7-9
D: TRBD1
J: TRBJ1-2
DNA: TGTGCCAGCAGCGCGCGATCGGGACAGCATAACTATGGCTACACCTTC
CDR3: CASSARSGQHNYGYTF

size: -
V: TRBV9
D: TRBD1
J: TRBJ2-2
DNA: TGTGCCAGCAGCGTAGCCAGGGGGAGTCCCGACACCGGGGAGCTGTTTTTT
CDR3: CASSVARGSPDTGELFF

size: -
V: TRBV13
D: TRBD1
J: TRBJ2-7
DNA: TGTGCCAGCACTCGACAGGGATCCTACGAGCAGTACTTC
CDR3: CASTRQGSYEQYF

size: -
V: TRBV4-3
D: -
J: TRBJ2-5
DNA: TGCGCCAGCAGTGTAATCCCCGGCGGAATAGGGACCCAGTACTTC
CDR3: CASSVIPGGIGTQYF

size: -
V: TRBV14
D: -
J: TRBJ1-3
DNA: TGTGCCAGCAGCCAAGGGGCCCCCTCTGGAAACACCATATATTTT
CDR3: CASSQGAPSGNTIYF

size: -
V: TRBV7-2
D: -
J: TRBJ1-1
DNA: TGTGCCAGCAGCTTAAATTTAATGAACACTGAAGCTTTCTTT
CDR3: CASSLNLMNTEAFF

size: -
V: TRBV27
D: -
J: TRBJ1-1
DNA: TGTGCCAGCAAGAGTGGGGCAGAAGCTTTCTTT
CDR3: CASKSGAEAFF

size: -
V: TRBV10-3
D: TRBD1
J: TRBJ1-1
DNA: TGTGCCATCGGGGGACAGGGCACTGAAGCTTTCTTT
CDR3: CAIGGQGTEAFF

size: -
V: TRBV7-9
D: TRBD1
J: TRBJ1-4
DNA: TGTGCCAGCAGCCCGGGGACAGTCTGGCCAGAAAAACTGTTTTTT
CDR3: CASSPGTVWPEKLFF

size: -
V: TRBV7-9
D: -
J: TRBJ1-2
DNA: TGTGCCAGCAGCTTCCGGGAGGTATTTGACAGGTCCTATGGCTACACCTTC
CDR3: CASSFREVFDRSYGYTF

size: once
V: TRBV19
D: -
J: TRBJ2-3
DNA: TGTGCCAGTAGTACCGGGGATACGCAGTATTTT
CDR3: CASSTGDTQYF

size: -
V: TRBV13
D: -
J: TRBJ2-7
DNA: TGTGCCAGCAGCCTCAAAGCCTTCGAGCAGTACTTC
CDR3: CASSLKAFEQYF

size: -
V: TRBV27
D: TRBD2
J: TRBJ2-3
DNA: TGTGCCAGCAGTTTGGTCCTGGGACTAGCGGGGGGTACGCAGTATTTT
CDR3: CASSLVLGLAGGTQYF

size: -
V: TRBV7-2
D: -
J: TRBJ2-3
DNA: TGTGCCAGCAGCTTAATCTACGGCACAGATACGCAGTATTTT
CDR3: CASSLIYGTDTQYF

size: -
V: TRBV9
D: -
J: TRBJ1-4
DNA: TGTGCCAGCAGCGGGTCTTCGGCAACTAATGAAAAACTGTTTTTT
CDR3: CASSGSSATNEKLFF

size: -
V: TRBV7-9
D: -
J: TRBJ1-1
DNA: TGTGCCACGGGGGGTATGAACACTGAAGCTTTCTTT
CDR3: CATGGMNTEAFF

size: -
V: TRBV5-6
D: -
J: TRBJ2-3
DNA: TGTGCCAGCAGCTTGGCCGGACTAAGCCCAGATACGCAGTATTTT
CDR3: CASSLAGLSPDTQYF

size: -
V: TRBV4-1
D: -
J: TRBJ1-1
DNA: TGCGCCAGCAGCCAAGATCTTTGGCGGGGACCGGTTGGAGCTTTCTTT
CDR3: CASSQDLWRGPVGAFF

size: -
V: TRBV19
D: TRBD2
J: TRBJ2-7
DNA: TGTGCCACTCAGCCGACTAGCGAAGGGACGAACGAGCAGTACTTC
CDR3: CATQPTSEGTNEQYF

size: few
V: TRBV19
D: TRBD2
J: TRBJ2-3
DNA: TGTGCCAGTAGTGGACTAGCGGGGTCAGATACGCAGTATTTT
CDR3: CASSGLAGSDTQYF

size: -
V: TRBV30
D: TRBD1
J: TRBJ1-5
DNA: TGTGCCTGGAGACAGTACAGGGGTCAGCCCCAGCATTTT
CDR3: CAWRQYRGQPQHF

size: -
V: TRBV9
D: TRBD2
J: TRBJ2-2
DNA: TGTGCCAGCAGCGCAGGACTAGGATCGAGCACCGGGGAGCTGTTTTTT
CDR3: CASSAGLGSSTGELFF

size: -
V: TRBV18
D: TRBD2
J: TRBJ2-3
DNA: TGTGCCAGCTCCGCCTCACCGGGACTACCGATAGATACGCAGTATTTT
CDR3: CASSASPGLPIDTQYF

size: -
V: TRBV7-9
D: TRBD1
J: TRBJ2-7
DNA: TGTGCCAGCAGTCCTCAGGGGGAGAGGGGCTCCTACGAGCAGTACTTC
CDR3: CASSPQGERGSYEQYF

size: -
V: TRBV11-2
D: TRBD1
J: TRBJ1-2
DNA: TGTGCCAGCAGCCCCGGGACAGGGGGTTATGGCTACACCTTC
CDR3: CASSPGTGGYGYTF

size: -
V: TRBV4-1
D: -
J: TRBJ2-2
DNA: TGCGCCAGCAGCCCCGGGACACCCGGGGAGCTGTTTTTT
CDR3: CASSPGTPGELFF

size: -
V: TRBV19
D: TRBD1
J: TRBJ2-1
DNA: TGTGCCAGTGGGGGGACAGGGATTCGGGCTTACAATGAGCAGTTCTTC
CDR3: CASGGTGIRAYNEQFF

size: -
V: TRBV7-9
D: -
J: TRBJ1-5
DNA: TGTGCCAGCAGTTACGACAGCCCCAATCAGCCCCAGCATTTT
CDR3: CASSYDSPNQPQHF

size: -
V: TRBV19
D: -
J: TRBJ2-3
DNA: TGTGCCAGTAGTACCGGACAAGGGGGATTCGCAGATACGCAGTATTTT
CDR3: CASSTGQGGFADTQYF

size: once
V: TRBV5-1
D: -
J: TRBJ2-7
DNA: TGCGCCAGCAGCCAAAAACAGGGTGCGAGCTCCTACGAGCAGTACTTC
CDR3: CASSQKQGASSYEQYF

size: -
V: TRBV4-1
D: -
J: TRBJ2-7
DNA: TGCGCCAGCAGCCAGGGGCCCGGGACTCCCTGGGAGCAGTACTTC
CDR3: CASSQGPGTPWEQYF

size: -
V: TRBV7-2
D: TRBD1
J: TRBJ1-2
DNA: TGTGCCAGCAGCATAAGACAGGGGACGGGCTACACCTTC
CDR3: CASSIRQGTGYTF

size: -
V: TRBV27
D: TRBD1
J: TRBJ1-2
DNA: TGTGCCAGCAGTTTATCCCAAGGGACAGGGTTCAGCTATGGCTACACCTTC
CDR3: CASSLSQGTGFSYGYTF

size: -
V: TRBV5-6
D: -
J: TRBJ2-7
DNA: TGTGCCAGCTCTTATGGTAGGGGCGACTTGAACGAGCAGTACTTC
CDR3: CASSYGRGDLNEQYF

size: -
V: TRBV27
D: -
J: TRBJ1-1
DNA: TGTGCCAGCAGCTTAACCGCAGGGCACACTGAAGCTTTCTTT
CDR3: CASSLTAGHTEAFF

size: -
V: TRBV5-4
D: -
J: TRBJ1-2
DNA: TGTGCCAGCAGCTTGGTTGAGACATATATCTATGGCTACACCTTC
CDR3: CASSLVETYIYGYTF